A selection of T cell receptor beta chains follows, all from one sample in a study of T-cell reconstitution after alpha-beta-depleted transplantation in children. Using its own MiXCR run on the PCR reads, TCRdb lists one record per CDR3 protein. The table records some 300,000 distinct CDR3 sequences, roughly 9.1% of them present only once. This specimen was PBMCs, taken before TCRalphabeta/CD19-depleted stem cell transplant. These receptors were taken from a boy in the first two years of life with acute myeloid leukemia, due to receive a stem cell transplant. Both conserved end residues are part of each CDR3. Each record gives: V gene, D gene, clone size, J gene, CDR3 protein, CDR3 DNA. D genes are given only for firm matches. A row's size may be missing; if present it is once, few, many or a size class.

v_call: TRBV12-3/TRBV12-4
d_call: TRBD2
clone_size: many
j_call: TRBJ2-1
cdr3_aa: CASSPLAGLSYNEQFF
cdr3_nt: TGTGCCAGCAGTCCCCTAGCGGGACTCTCCTACAATGAGCAGTTCTTC

v_call: TRBV6-2/TRBV6-3
d_call: -
clone_size: many
j_call: TRBJ2-1
cdr3_aa: CASSYSRGLQFF
cdr3_nt: TGTGCCAGCAGTTACTCGAGGGGTCTGCAGTTCTTC

v_call: TRBV7-9
d_call: TRBD1
clone_size: many
j_call: TRBJ2-7
cdr3_aa: CASSLEDRRSYEQYF
cdr3_nt: TGTGCCAGCAGCTTAGAGGACAGGAGATCCTACGAGCAGTACTTC

v_call: TRBV20-1
d_call: -
clone_size: few
j_call: TRBJ2-7
cdr3_aa: CSARDLRGEPYEQYF
cdr3_nt: TGCAGTGCTAGAGATCTGAGGGGAGAACCCTACGAGCAGTACTTC

v_call: TRBV14
d_call: TRBD1
clone_size: -
j_call: TRBJ1-2
cdr3_aa: CASSPYPGTGKGANYGYTF
cdr3_nt: TGTGCCAGCAGCCCATATCCCGGGACAGGGAAGGGGGCTAACTATGGCTACACCTTC

v_call: TRBV25-1
d_call: TRBD1
clone_size: many
j_call: TRBJ2-4
cdr3_aa: CASQGQGMAIQYF
cdr3_nt: TGTGCCAGCCAGGGACAGGGGATGGCGATTCAGTACTTC

v_call: TRBV6-5
d_call: -
clone_size: many
j_call: TRBJ2-5
cdr3_aa: CASRDSTETQYF
cdr3_nt: TGTGCCAGCAGAGATAGTACAGAGACCCAGTACTTC

v_call: TRBV2
d_call: -
clone_size: -
j_call: TRBJ1-6
cdr3_aa: CASSGTVSYNSPLHF
cdr3_nt: TGTGCCAGCAGTGGGACGGTCTCCTATAATTCACCCCTCCACTTT

v_call: TRBV6-5
d_call: -
clone_size: -
j_call: TRBJ2-7
cdr3_aa: CASSYGGFNYEQYF
cdr3_nt: TGTGCCAGCAGTTACGGCGGCTTCAACTACGAGCAGTACTTC

v_call: TRBV12-3/TRBV12-4
d_call: -
clone_size: many
j_call: TRBJ1-2
cdr3_aa: CASSLTDYGYTF
cdr3_nt: TGCGCCAGCAGCTTGACAGACTATGGCTACACCTTC

v_call: TRBV4-1
d_call: -
clone_size: few
j_call: TRBJ2-1
cdr3_aa: CASSQERWDYNEQFF
cdr3_nt: TGCGCCAGCAGCCAAGAAAGGTGGGACTACAATGAGCAGTTCTTC

v_call: TRBV5-1
d_call: -
clone_size: -
j_call: TRBJ2-1
cdr3_aa: CASRFDSYNEQFF
cdr3_nt: TGCGCCAGCAGATTCGACAGCTACAATGAGCAGTTCTTC

v_call: TRBV11-2
d_call: -
clone_size: few
j_call: TRBJ2-6
cdr3_aa: CASSFTPTYEANVLTF
cdr3_nt: TGTGCCAGCAGCTTTACCCCGACCTATGAGGCCAACGTCCTGACTTTC

v_call: TRBV11-2
d_call: TRBD1
clone_size: many
j_call: TRBJ2-1
cdr3_aa: CASSPGTGGDEQFF
cdr3_nt: TGTGCCAGCAGCCCTGGGACAGGGGGCGATGAGCAGTTCTTC

v_call: TRBV7-9
d_call: -
clone_size: many
j_call: TRBJ1-1
cdr3_aa: CASSVRAEAFF
cdr3_nt: TGTGCCAGCAGCGTCCGGGCTGAAGCTTTCTTT

v_call: TRBV7-2
d_call: -
clone_size: -
j_call: TRBJ1-3
cdr3_aa: CASSLGLLGAGNTIYF
cdr3_nt: TGTGCCAGCAGCTTAGGACTCCTAGGGGCTGGAAACACCATATATTTT

v_call: TRBV30
d_call: TRBD1
clone_size: many
j_call: TRBJ2-7
cdr3_aa: CAWTRDRGLYEQYF
cdr3_nt: TGTGCCTGGACCCGGGACAGGGGGCTCTACGAGCAGTACTTC

v_call: TRBV12-3/TRBV12-4
d_call: -
clone_size: -
j_call: TRBJ2-3
cdr3_aa: CASTRTTTDTQYF
cdr3_nt: TGTGCCAGCACAAGGACCACCACAGATACGCAGTATTTT

v_call: TRBV5-5
d_call: TRBD1
clone_size: many
j_call: TRBJ2-5
cdr3_aa: CASSLARGLETQYF
cdr3_nt: TGTGCCAGCAGCTTGGCCAGGGGGTTAGAGACCCAGTACTTC

v_call: TRBV5-1
d_call: TRBD2
clone_size: few
j_call: TRBJ2-3
cdr3_aa: CASSSEYSGRTWDTQYF
cdr3_nt: TGCGCCAGCAGCTCCGAATACAGCGGGAGGACTTGGGATACGCAGTATTTT

v_call: TRBV7-6
d_call: -
clone_size: -
j_call: TRBJ1-1
cdr3_aa: CASSFLPGGTEAFF
cdr3_nt: TGTGCCAGCAGCTTTCTCCCTGGGGGCACTGAAGCTTTCTTT

v_call: TRBV2
d_call: TRBD1
clone_size: many
j_call: TRBJ2-6
cdr3_aa: CASRTGTGAVSGANVLTF
cdr3_nt: TGTGCCAGCAGAACCGGGACAGGGGCAGTCTCTGGGGCCAACGTCCTGACTTTC

v_call: TRBV5-1
d_call: -
clone_size: many
j_call: TRBJ1-4
cdr3_aa: CASSSLDGDEKLFF
cdr3_nt: TGCGCCAGCAGCTCCCTGGACGGGGATGAAAAACTGTTTTTT

v_call: TRBV30
d_call: -
clone_size: -
j_call: TRBJ1-6
cdr3_aa: CAWSVRGYNSPLHF
cdr3_nt: TGTGCCTGGAGTGTAAGGGGTTATAATTCACCCCTCCACTTT

v_call: TRBV4-3
d_call: TRBD1
clone_size: many
j_call: TRBJ1-6
cdr3_aa: CASSQDLGQGRSPLHF
cdr3_nt: TGCGCCAGCAGCCAAGATCTGGGACAGGGTCGTTCACCCCTCCACTTT

v_call: TRBV6-6
d_call: -
clone_size: many
j_call: TRBJ2-2
cdr3_aa: CASRGNTGELFF
cdr3_nt: TGTGCCAGCAGGGGAAACACCGGGGAGCTGTTTTTT

v_call: TRBV12-3/TRBV12-4
d_call: TRBD1
clone_size: many
j_call: TRBJ2-7
cdr3_aa: CASSYRGNEQYF
cdr3_nt: TGTGCCAGCAGTTACAGGGGGAACGAGCAGTACTTC

v_call: TRBV5-1
d_call: -
clone_size: many
j_call: TRBJ2-7
cdr3_aa: CASSLEGQTYEQYF
cdr3_nt: TGCGCCAGCAGCTTGGAAGGACAGACCTACGAGCAGTACTTC

v_call: TRBV7-9
d_call: -
clone_size: -
j_call: TRBJ2-7
cdr3_aa: CASNPGLGDYEQYF
cdr3_nt: TGTGCCAGCAACCCGGGACTCGGGGACTACGAGCAGTACTTC

v_call: TRBV3-1
d_call: TRBD2
clone_size: many
j_call: TRBJ2-7
cdr3_aa: CASSRTSFPHEQYF
cdr3_nt: TGTGCCAGCAGCCGGACTAGTTTCCCCCACGAGCAGTACTTC

v_call: TRBV28
d_call: -
clone_size: many
j_call: TRBJ2-2
cdr3_aa: CASSFEVPGELFF
cdr3_nt: TGTGCCAGCAGTTTTGAGGTACCCGGGGAGCTGTTTTTT

v_call: TRBV20-1
d_call: TRBD1
clone_size: -
j_call: TRBJ2-5
cdr3_aa: CSARTGQGSETQYF
cdr3_nt: TGCAGTGCTAGAACGGGACAGGGATCAGAGACCCAGTACTTC

v_call: TRBV28
d_call: TRBD2
clone_size: many
j_call: TRBJ2-7
cdr3_aa: CASRRAGGSYEQYF
cdr3_nt: TGTGCCAGCCGACGAGCGGGAGGCTCCTACGAGCAGTACTTC

v_call: TRBV15
d_call: TRBD2
clone_size: many
j_call: TRBJ2-3
cdr3_aa: CATSRESTSGGPTDTQYF
cdr3_nt: TGTGCCACCAGCAGAGAGTCGACTAGCGGGGGCCCCACAGATACGCAGTATTTT

v_call: TRBV4-3
d_call: TRBD1
clone_size: -
j_call: TRBJ2-1
cdr3_aa: CASSQRQGAKPYNEQFF
cdr3_nt: TGCGCCAGCAGCCAAAGACAGGGGGCGAAACCCTACAATGAGCAGTTCTTC

v_call: TRBV11-2
d_call: -
clone_size: few
j_call: TRBJ2-3
cdr3_aa: CASSFTGLDPDTQYF
cdr3_nt: TGTGCCAGCAGCTTCACGGGGCTAGACCCAGATACGCAGTATTTT

v_call: TRBV5-1
d_call: -
clone_size: many
j_call: TRBJ2-1
cdr3_aa: CASSLDGVQVGEQFF
cdr3_nt: TGCGCCAGCAGCTTGGACGGGGTTCAGGTTGGTGAGCAGTTCTTC

v_call: TRBV20-1
d_call: -
clone_size: many
j_call: TRBJ1-6
cdr3_aa: CSARASLRNSPLHF
cdr3_nt: TGCAGTGCTAGAGCCAGCCTACGCAATTCACCCCTCCACTTT

v_call: TRBV7-2
d_call: -
clone_size: many
j_call: TRBJ1-4
cdr3_aa: CASSGTGTLGEKLFF
cdr3_nt: TGTGCCAGCAGCGGAACAGGAACCCTCGGTGAAAAACTGTTTTTT

v_call: TRBV13
d_call: -
clone_size: many
j_call: TRBJ1-4
cdr3_aa: CASSFRLGEKLFF
cdr3_nt: TGTGCCAGCAGCTTCCGACTCGGTGAAAAACTGTTTTTT